These T cell receptor beta chains were read from a single sample in a study of spatial heterogeneity in lung cancer. TCRdb reprocessed the 5' RACE reads via MiXCR and lists one record per CDR3 protein. Among about 6,800 distinct CDR3 sequences, roughly 13% were seen once, and the ten largest hold roughly 9.8%. This specimen consisted of lung tumor tissue, obtained at surgery. The receptors here all came from a male donor with early-stage non-small cell lung cancer. CDR3s include the opening cysteine and the closing phenylalanine or tryptophan. Fields, in order: V gene, D gene, clone size, J gene, CDR3 DNA, CDR3 protein. D genes are given only for firm matches. Not every row has a clone size; where given, it reads once, few, many or a size class.

>TRBV10-1|.|few|TRBJ1-1
TGCGCCAGCAGTGAGAATTTGAACACTGAAGCTTTCTTT
CASSENLNTEAFF
>TRBV18|TRBD1|medium-sized|TRBJ1-1
TGTGCCAGCTCACCACTCCCCCGGGACAGCCTAGCCCGGAACACTGAAGCTTTCTTT
CASSPLPRDSLARNTEAFF
>TRBV6-2/TRBV6-3|.|medium-sized|TRBJ2-1
.
CASSSSAGGREQFF
>TRBV29-1|TRBD1|many|TRBJ2-7
TGCAGCGTTCGGGACACAGGGGGTTCCTACGAGCAGTACTTC
CSVRDTGGSYEQYF
>TRBV20-1|.|medium-sized|TRBJ2-7
TGCAGTGCTAGCGGGTTTAGCTCCTACGAGCAGTACTTC
CSASGFSSYEQYF
>TRBV6-2/TRBV6-3|TRBD1|medium-sized|TRBJ1-5
TGTGCCAGCACCCTGACAGGGAGCAATCAGCCCCAGCATTTT
CASTLTGSNQPQHF
>TRBV6-2/TRBV6-3|.|many|TRBJ2-1
TGTGCCAGCAGTTTAATAAGAGGAAATGAGCAGTTCTTC
CASSLIRGNEQFF
>TRBV18|.|.|TRBJ2-1
TGTGCCAGCTCACCACCCACCACAGTCCGCCTCCATGAGCAGTTCTTC
CASSPPTTVRLHEQFF
>TRBV6-6|.|medium-sized|TRBJ1-1
TGTGCCAGCAGACCGTTCGGCCAGGTTGAAGCTTTCTTT
CASRPFGQVEAFF
>TRBV25-1|.|.|TRBJ2-5
TGTGCCAGCAGTGAATGGGGTGGGAGTGAGACCCAGTACTTC
CASSEWGGSETQYF
>TRBV18|.|.|TRBJ1-1
TGTGCCAGCTCCCCCCAACCTCAGAAAGCTTTCTTT
CASSPQPQKAFF
>TRBV5-1|.|medium-sized|TRBJ1-1
TGCGCCAGCAGCTCCTTAGGGAACACTGAAGCTTTCTTT
CASSSLGNTEAFF
>TRBV6-5|.|medium-sized|TRBJ2-7
TGTGCCAGCAGTTACGGGAGGTTAAGCACCTACGAGCAGTACTTC
CASSYGRLSTYEQYF
>TRBV24-1|TRBD1|medium-sized|TRBJ1-1
TGTGCCACCAGTGATCCGGGACAGGTGCGGGATGGCACTGAAGCTTTCTTT
CATSDPGQVRDGTEAFF
>TRBV27|.|many|TRBJ1-4
TGTGCCAGCAGTTTATTTGCCAATGAAAAACTGTTTTTT
CASSLFANEKLFF
>TRBV24-1|.|medium-sized|TRBJ1-1
TGTGCCACCACCGCGGGCACTGAAGCTTTCTTT
CATTAGTEAFF
>TRBV19|.|many|TRBJ1-1
TGTGCCAGTAGTATTGGCGGGACCAGACTGAACATGAACACTGAAGCTTTCTTT
CASSIGGTRLNMNTEAFF
>TRBV29-1|TRBD1|medium-sized|TRBJ2-1
TGCAGCGTGGCCGGGACAGGGAGATACAATGAGCAGTTCTTC
CSVAGTGRYNEQFF